Presented here are 21 T cell receptor beta chains from one specimen sequenced in a study of cytomegalovirus exposure and HLA in healthy donors. The PCR contained 60 Vbeta and 13 Jbeta primers. Profiling relied on immunoSEQ multiplex PCR, and the TCRdb table lists in-frame clones only, not all of them. Of some 95,000 clones listed, roughly 77% are singletons. The sequenced sample consisted of PBMCs. These TCRs come from a man in his thirties or forties in good health and CMV-seronegative.

The chain links TRBV18 to TRBJ1-2; D call uncertain. This CDR3 comprises 14 residues. The V end was cut by 3 bases, the J end by 4 bases, with 12 bases between. In germline, CDR1 is KGHSH, CDR2 LQKENI. The CDR3 region is CASSPSEGIYGYTF. CDR3 nucleotide sequence: TGTGCCAGCTCACCGTCCGAGGGAATCTATGGCTACACCTTC.

The chain employs TRBV6-5 and TRBJ2-5; 8 bases match TRBD1. The J call may be mistaken, given a closer DNA end match to TRBJ2-7. The CDR3 has 15 amino acids. The germline V gene encodes CDR1 MNHEY and CDR2 SVGAGI. This chain's CDR3 is CASRPDRARTYEQYF. In nucleotides, the CDR3 is TGTGCCAGCAGGCCGGACAGGGCACGCACCTACGAGCAGTACTTC.

The chain is built from TRBV30 and TRBJ2-2; 8 bases match TRBD1. In germline, CDR1 is GTSNPN, CDR2 SVGIG (reference sequence). The CDR3 is 15 residues long. The ends lost 4 bases at V and 3 bases at J; junction bases unmatched: 7. The CDR3 reads CAWNPTGAYTGELFF. DNA of the CDR3: TGTGCCTGGAATCCGACAGGGGCCTACACCGGGGAGCTGTTTTTT.

This clone turned up a few times. This chain joins TRBV4-2 and TRBJ2-2; TRBD2 matches 8 bases. Germline V gene sequence: CDR1 LGHNA, CDR2 YNFKEQ. V trimming: 1 base; J trimming: 4 bases; junction bases outside the gene matches: 5. The CDR3 covers 16 residues. In DNA, the CDR3 is TGTGCCAGCAGCCAAGCTCTAGCGGGTGCCACCGGGGAGCTGTTTTTT. Its translation is CASSQALAGATGELFF.

The chain uses TRBV7-2 and TRBJ2-6; the D is unclear. The CDR3 runs 16 residues. The V and J ends lost 5 bases and 4 bases respectively, with 15 bases between them. CDR1 SGHTA and CDR2 FQGNSA come from the germline V gene. The CDR3 spells CASSRSFPTGANVLTF. The CDR3 coding sequence is TGTGCCAGCAGCCGGAGCTTTCCCACCGGGGCCAACGTCCTGACTTTC.

The V and J genes are TRBV5-1 and TRBJ1-1, with a tentative D call TRBD1 (5 bases). V gave up 0 bases and J gave up 2 bases, with 17 bases separating them. Germline lookup yields CDR1 SGHRS and CDR2 YFSETQ. The CDR3 length is 17 residues. DNA for the CDR3: TGCGCCAGCAGCTTGGAGGGAGGGACGCGTGGCAACACTGAAGCTTTCTTT. This translates into CASSLEGGTRGNTEAFF.

The chain joins TRBV6-5 to TRBJ2-7, with TRBD1 as a possible D gene (5 bases). The CDR3 has 11 residues. Germline CDR1 is MNHEY and CDR2 is SVGAGI. The V end lost 8 bases, the J end lost 5 bases, and 10 bases lay between the germline ends. CDR3 region: CASGRVNEQYF. The CDR3 nucleotides are TGTGCCAGCGGCAGGGTAAACGAGCAGTACTTC.

J is TRBJ2-5 and V is TRBV5-1; no reliable D call. In germline, CDR1 is SGHRS, CDR2 YFSETQ. This CDR3 spans 13 amino acids. Trimming took off 0 bases at V and 3 bases at J, with 6 bases between the two ends. CDR3: CASSLGREETQYF. The CDR3 DNA reads as TGCGCCAGCAGCTTGGGACGGGAAGAGACCCAGTACTTC.

The J gene is TRBJ1-2, the V gene TRBV4-3; D remains ambiguous. Germline V lookup: CDR1 LGHNA, CDR2 YSLEER. The CDR3 length is 15 residues. V lost 4 bases to trimming and J lost 7 bases, with 19 bases between them. CDR3 sequence: CASSPRLGAMVGYTF. Written as DNA, the CDR3 is TGCGCCAGCAGCCCACGACTCGGCGCGATGGTTGGCTACACCTTC.

The chain joins TRBV7-9 to TRBJ1-2; 12 nucleotides align to TRBD1. CDR1 is SEHNR and CDR2 is FQNEAQ in the germline V gene (reference sequence). CDR3 size: 15 residues. Trimming cost V 0 bases and J 7 bases; bases outside gene matches: 3. The CDR3 protein is CASSLAGTGGFGYTF. The CDR3 DNA reads as TGTGCCAGCAGCTTAGCGGGGACAGGGGGCTTTGGCTACACCTTC.

In this sample, this clone turned up once. The CDR3 protein is CASSFSTGTGGFQYF. CDR3 in DNA: TGTGCCAGCAGTTTCTCAACTGGGACAGGCGGGTTCCAGTACTTC. This chain uses TRBV27 with TRBJ2-5; 8 nucleotides align to TRBD1. The CDR3 has 15 amino acids. From germline, CDR1 is MNHEY and CDR2 SMNVEV (reference sequence). The trim removed 3 bases at V and 10 bases at J, leaving 13 bases unmatched.

The sample holds a few counts of this clone. This sequence joins TRBV6-1 and TRBJ2-1; D unresolved. The germline V gene has CDR1 MNHNS and CDR2 SASEGT. CDR3 length: 15 residues. V was shortened by 6 bases and J by 0 bases, with 12 bases between the two germline ends. DNA of the CDR3: TGTGCCAGCAGATCAGGTTCTGACTCCTACAATGAGCAGTTCTTC. Translating gives CASRSGSDSYNEQFF.

V and J are TRBV6-6 and TRBJ1-1; D may be TRBD1 (5 bases). Deletions cut 5 bases from V and 4 bases from J, with 8 bases between. This CDR3 is built from 12 residues. Germline V gene data show CDR1 as MNHNY and CDR2 as SVGAGI (reference sequence). The CDR3 protein is CASSPGLTEAFF. The CDR3 region has the DNA TGTGCCAGCAGTCCGGGACTCACTGAAGCTTTCTTT.

This chain uses TRBV27 with TRBJ1-1; no clear D. The CDR3 totals 14 residues. V was clipped by 3 bases and J by 4 bases, with 12 bases between them. Germline V gives CDR1 MNHEY, CDR2 SMNVEV (reference sequence). The DNA of the CDR3 is TGTGCCAGCAGTTTCGGCGGGGTGGGCACTGAAGCTTTCTTT. Protein sequence: CASSFGGVGTEAFF.

V and J are TRBV6-1 and TRBJ2-5, with 7 bases lining up with TRBD1. V was pared by 5 bases and J by 1 base, with 4 bases of the junction left unmatched. CDR3 size: 14 residues. In germline, CDR1 is MNHNS, CDR2 SASEGT. Here the CDR3 reads CASSSDRVQETQYF. In nucleotides, the CDR3 is TGTGCCAGCAGTTCCGACAGGGTCCAAGAGACCCAGTACTTC.

This chain connects TRBV5-1 to TRBJ2-7; 8 bases align to TRBD1. The CDR3 totals 17 residues. Looked up from germline, CDR1 is SGHRS and CDR2 is YFSETQ. V trimming: 2 bases; J trimming: 2 bases; junction bases outside the gene matches: 12. The CDR3 region is CASSFTFSGTGTYEQYF. The CDR3 region has the DNA TGCGCCAGCAGCTTTACTTTTTCCGGGACAGGAACCTACGAGCAGTACTTC.

The V call is TRBV28, the J call TRBJ2-2, with 12 bases lining up with TRBD2. The V and J ends lost 3 bases and 7 bases, in that order; junction bases with no gene match: 0. There are 14 residues in the CDR3. CDR1 MDHEN and CDR2 SYDVKM come from the germline V gene. CDR3 coding DNA: TGTGCCAGCAGTTTGGGACTAGCGGGCGGGGAGCTGTTTTTT. Protein: CASSLGLAGGELFF. The whole variable domain, filled in from reference TRBV28 and TRBJ2-2, reads DVKVTQSSRYLVKRTGEKVFLECVQDMDHENMFWYRQDPGLGLRLIYFSYDVKMKEKGDIPEGYSVSREKKERFSLILESASTNQTSMYLCASSLGLAGGELFFGEGSRLTVL.

This chain connects TRBV25-1 to TRBJ2-7, with 8 bases aligning to TRBD1. In germline, CDR1 is MGHDK, CDR2 SYGVNS. The CDR3 runs 13 residues. With 4 bases clipped from V and 5 bases from J, the junction kept 4 bases outside the gene matches. DNA for the CDR3: TGTGCCAGCAGTGGGGGACAGGCCCACGAGCAGTACTTC. Amino acid sequence: CASSGGQAHEQYF.

The rearrangement uses TRBV11-1 and TRBJ2-1; 10 nucleotides line up with TRBD2. Germline CDR1 reads SGHAT; CDR2 reads FQDESV (reference sequence). This CDR3 is built from 17 residues. The ends lost 5 bases at V and 0 bases at J; junction bases unmatched: 7. This chain's CDR3 is CASSPRTSGLSYNEQFF. CDR3 in DNA: TGTGCCAGCAGCCCCCGGACTAGCGGTCTCTCCTACAATGAGCAGTTCTTC.

The V and J genes are TRBV5-4 and TRBJ1-2; D is undetermined. The V end lost 1 base, the J end lost 4 bases, and 14 bases lay between the germline ends. The CDR3 has 15 residues. Germline V gene sequence: CDR1 SGHNT, CDR2 YYREEE (reference sequence). DNA of the CDR3: TGTGCCAGCAGCTTGACAGATTTTTCTGGCTATGGCTACACCTTC. It is translated as CASSLTDFSGYGYTF.

The sample holds one count of this clone. The chain is built from TRBV4-3 and TRBJ2-2, with 11 bases aligning to TRBD1. The germline CDR1 and CDR2 sequences are LGHNA and YSLEER. The CDR3 loop spans 15 amino acids. J was trimmed by 8 bases and V by 5 bases; bases with no gene match: 7. The CDR3 is CASSGRTGGAGELFF. CDR3 in DNA: TGCGCCAGCAGCGGTAGGACAGGGGGCGCGGGGGAGCTGTTTTTT.